The clone carrying this TCR beta chain was seen a few times. The antigen remains undetermined. The entry originates in a study of T cell repertoires in cytomegalovirus infection. CDR1 is SQVTM and CDR2 is ANQGSEA in the germline V gene. The CDR3 has 10 amino acids. V shed 3 bases and J shed 9 bases, with 6 bases lying between them. MiXCR was run by TCRdb on the reads, yielding one entry per CDR3 protein. The data hold some 920,000 distinct CDR3 sequences, with approximately 32% observed a single time. The sequenced sample was cultured CD8+ T cells from PBMCs, obtained from culture after CMV antigen stimulation. This receptor was obtained from a human donor in good health (CMV status not recorded). Some clones in this sample may be carry-over from other donors' samples. This chain joins TRBV29-1 and TRBJ2-1; D is unresolved. The CDR3 loop is CSVDAPEQFF. CDR3 nucleotides: TGCAGCGTTGATGCTCCTGAGCAGTTCTTC.